These 4 T cell receptor beta chains were sequenced from one sample in a study of T cells expressing NK-cell markers. Following a re-call of the 5' RACE reads, TCRdb has one entry per CDR3 protein and lacks DNA. The sample table includes a few hundred thousand distinct CDR3 sequences. Source material: blood T cells: a sorted CD56 or NKG2C T cell subset, CD4+ or CD8+ T cells, or bulk PBMC T cells (not recorded which). Receptors originate from a woman aged 45-59 years in good health.

This rearrangement joins TRBV27 to TRBJ1-5. Germline lookup yields CDR1 MNHEY and CDR2 SMNVEV (reference sequence). The CDR3 has 11 amino acids. CDR3: CASSKKQPQHF.

The CDR3 region is CSARDLAGTETQYF. The V and J genes are TRBV20-1 and TRBJ2-5; TCRdb names TRBD2, which stays unverified in the absence of DNA. The CDR3 is 14 amino acids. Germline loops: CDR1 DFQATT, CDR2 SNEGSKA (reference sequence).

This sequence joins TRBV7-3 and TRBJ2-7; the D gene TCRdb calls, TRBD1, cannot be checked with no DNA. Germline CDR1 is SGHTA and CDR2 is FQGTGA. The CDR3 runs to 15 residues. The CDR3 here is CASSPGGVGGYEQYF.

The V gene is TRBV27, the J gene TRBJ2-3; without DNA, the TCRdb call of TRBD2 cannot be checked. The germline gives CDR1 MNHEY, CDR2 SMNVEV (reference sequence). This CDR3 contains 16 residues. CDR3 protein: CASVGAGGPRTDTQYF.